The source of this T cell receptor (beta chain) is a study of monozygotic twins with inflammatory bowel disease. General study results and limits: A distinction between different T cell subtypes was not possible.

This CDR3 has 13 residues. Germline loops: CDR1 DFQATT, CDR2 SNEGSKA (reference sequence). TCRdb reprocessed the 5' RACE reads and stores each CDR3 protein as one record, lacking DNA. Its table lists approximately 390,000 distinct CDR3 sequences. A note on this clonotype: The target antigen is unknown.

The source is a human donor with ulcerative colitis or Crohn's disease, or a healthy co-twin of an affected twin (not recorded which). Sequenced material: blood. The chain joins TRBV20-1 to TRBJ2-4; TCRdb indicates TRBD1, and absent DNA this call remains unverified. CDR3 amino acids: CSASPGTKNIQYF.